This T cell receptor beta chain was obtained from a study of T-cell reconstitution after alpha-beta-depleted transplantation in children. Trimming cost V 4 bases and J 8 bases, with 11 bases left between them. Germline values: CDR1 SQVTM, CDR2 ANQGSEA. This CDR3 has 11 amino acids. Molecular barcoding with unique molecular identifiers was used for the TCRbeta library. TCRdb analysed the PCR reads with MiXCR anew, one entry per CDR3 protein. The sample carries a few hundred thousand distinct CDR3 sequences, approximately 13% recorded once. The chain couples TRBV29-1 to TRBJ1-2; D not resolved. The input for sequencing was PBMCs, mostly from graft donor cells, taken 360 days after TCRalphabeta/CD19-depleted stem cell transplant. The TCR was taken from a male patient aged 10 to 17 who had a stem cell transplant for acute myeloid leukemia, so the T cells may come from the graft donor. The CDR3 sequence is CSVAAPGGYTF. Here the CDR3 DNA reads TGCAGCGTTGCGGCCCCTGGGGGCTACACCTTC. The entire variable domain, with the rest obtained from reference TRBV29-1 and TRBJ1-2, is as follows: SAVISQKPSRDICQRGTSLTIQCQVDSQVTMMFWYRQQPGQSLTLIATANQGSEATYESGFVIDKFPISRPNLTFSTLTVSNMSPEDSSIYLCSVAAPGGYTFGSGTRLTVV.